This T cell receptor beta chain came from a study of shared clonotypes between healthy human individuals. V dropped 3 bases and J dropped 0; count of bases not matched to a gene: 14. CDR1 and CDR2 (germline): LNHNV, YYDKDF (reference sequence). This CDR3 spans 19 amino acids. Data came from immunoSEQ multiplex PCR; TCRdb stores just in-frame clones and leaves some out. The sample has approximately 1,500,000 clones, around 98% seen once. The specimen sequenced was naive CD4+ T cells sorted from blood. The subset is: CD45RA+ positively selected. The chain employs TRBV15 and TRBJ2-1; TRBD1 matches at 7 bases. The clonotype comes from a man younger than 40 in good health. The CDR3 DNA reads as TGTGCCACCAGCAGGGATATACGACAGGGCCCTAGCTCCTACAATGAGCAGTTCTTC. It codes for CATSRDIRQGPSSYNEQFF.